This entry describes one TCR beta chain. V lost 5 bases and J 1 base, leaving 5 bases between the germline ends. The CDR3 is made up of 12 amino acids. This sample is part of a study of blood T cell repertoires in COVID-19. About the study: From the United States, Italy and Spain came samples of acute and convalescent COVID-19. From T cells, B-cell-depleted T cells, or PBMCs came the material, which was cDNA or gDNA.

Per the study methods: Estimates of nucleated cell counts were drawn from the amplification of reference gene primers. Some clones are missing from TCRdb's copy, which holds only in-frame ones; the method was immunoSEQ multiplex PCR. V and J calls and clone size are copied from that table; D and trimming were computed from the DNA. The table has over 350,000 clones, roughly 90% seen once. What was sequenced was peripheral blood. The chain couples TRBV12-3 or TRBV12-4 to TRBJ1-1; D may be TRBD1 (5 bases). The receptor was derived from a woman in her twenties or thirties with acute or convalescent COVID-19. CDR3: CASSQGNTEAFF. The CDR3 DNA sequence: TGTGCCAGCAGTCAGGGGAACACTGAAGCTTTCTTT.